The next 17 T cell receptor beta chains were all read from a single sample in a study of T cell responses to AZD1222 COVID-19 vaccine. Profiled with immunoSEQ multiplex PCR; TCRdb holds only in-frame clones, not every one. Of 150,000 or so clones in the sample, approximately 94% are singletons; the top ten hold under 2%. Material: peripheral blood, obtained on day 0 of AZD1222 vaccination. These receptors were collected from an adult in good health.

In nucleotides, the CDR3 is TGTGCCTGGAGAGCGTACAATGAGCAGTTCTTC. It yields the protein CAWRAYNEQFF. The rearrangement joins TRBV30 to TRBJ2-1; D remains ambiguous. Trimming pared 3 bases from V and 4 bases from J, leaving 4 bases between. The CDR3 is made up of 11 amino acids. The germline CDR1 and CDR2 sequences are GTSNPN and SVGIG (reference sequence).

The chain is built from TRBV5-1 and TRBJ1-4; D possibly corresponds to TRBD1 (5 bases). The CDR3 sequence is 14 residues long. The V gene lost 4 bases and the J gene lost 4 bases, with 11 bases spanning the gap. From germline, CDR1 is SGHRS and CDR2 YFSETQ. The CDR3 DNA reads TGCGCCAGCAGCCCTGACAGACATAATGAAAAACTGTTTTTT. Its translation is CASSPDRHNEKLFF.

The rearrangement joins TRBV12-3 or TRBV12-4 to TRBJ1-6; unclear D gene. This CDR3 contains 13 residues. V was shortened by 2 bases and J by 7 bases, with 6 bases between the two germline ends. DNA for the CDR3: TGTGCCAGCAGTTTAACAGCCAATTCACCCCTCCACTTT. Translated: CASSLTANSPLHF.

The rearrangement joins TRBV5-1 to TRBJ1-1, with TRBD1 identical over 9 bases. CDR1 and CDR2 from the germline V gene are SGHRS and YFSETQ. The CDR3 sequence is 14 residues long. Losses at the gene ends were 4 bases for V and 5 bases for J; bases not matched to a gene: 6. The CDR3 bases are TGCGCCAGCAGCCGGGGGACAGGGAGTACTGAAGCTTTCTTT. Translating it yields CASSRGTGSTEAFF. Full variable domain (missing parts from reference TRBV5-1 and TRBJ1-1): KAGVTQTPRYLIKTRGQQVTLSCSPISGHRSVSWYQQTPGQGLQFLFEYFSETQRNKGNFPGRFSGRQFSNSRSEMNVSTLELGDSALYLCASSRGTGSTEAFFGQGTRLTVV.

There are a few counts of this clone. V is TRBV5-8 and J is TRBJ1-5; D is unresolved. With 4 bases removed from V and 4 bases from J, the gap between germline ends came to 9 bases. This CDR3 region has 13 residues. Looked up from germline, CDR1 is SGHTS and CDR2 is YDEGEE. CDR3 sequence (DNA): TGTGCCAGCAGCCAGGACCGTAATCAGCCCCAGCATTTT. This encodes CASSQDRNQPQHF.

This clone was observed a single time. This rearrangement joins TRBV6-5 to TRBJ2-2, with 7 positions matching TRBD2. Germline trimming cut 7 bases from V and 3 bases from J; bases unmatched to any gene: 8. The CDR3 is made up of 15 amino acids. CDR1 is MNHEY, CDR2 SVGAGI, per germline. The chain's CDR3 is CASNIMGGDTGELFF. The CDR3 region has the DNA TGTGCCAGCAACATAATGGGGGGGGACACCGGGGAGCTGTTTTTT.

In its sample, this clone was seen a few times. The chain uses TRBV4-1 and TRBJ1-2, with D maybe TRBD1 (6 bases). Trimming took 3 bases from V and 3 from J, leaving 14 bases between them. CDR1 and CDR2 from the germline V gene are MGHRA and YSYEKL. This CDR3 has 15 residues. This chain's CDR3 is CASSHKQGLDYGYTF. DNA for the CDR3: TGCGCCAGCAGCCACAAACAGGGTTTGGACTATGGCTACACCTTC.

The chain uses TRBV28 and TRBJ2-1; a possible D gene is TRBD2 (6 bases). The CDR3 sequence is 18 residues long. Deletions cut 10 bases from V and 1 base from J, with 26 bases between. Germline CDR1 reads MDHEN; CDR2 reads SYDVKM. CDR3 region: CATHSNGGNYLSYNEQFF. The DNA of the CDR3 is TGTGCCACCCACTCTAATGGAGGGAACTACCTATCCTACAATGAGCAGTTCTTC. Drawing the rest from reference TRBV28 and TRBJ2-1, the complete variable domain is DVKVTQSSRYLVKRTGEKVFLECVQDMDHENMFWYRQDPGLGLRLIYFSYDVKMKEKGDIPEGYSVSREKKERFSLILESASTNQTSMYLCATHSNGGNYLSYNEQFFGPGTRLTVL.

The genes are TRBV7-2 and TRBJ2-7; maybe TRBD1 (5 bases). The germline gives CDR1 SGHTA, CDR2 FQGNSA. The CDR3 has 18 residues. V was clipped by 1 base and J by 0 bases, with 19 bases between them. The CDR3 sequence: CASSLVRTIGVGSYEQYF. The CDR3 nucleotides are TGTGCCAGCAGCTTAGTAAGGACAATTGGGGTGGGCTCCTACGAGCAGTACTTC.

The gene calls are TRBV7-9 and TRBJ2-7; the match to TRBD2 covers 12 bases. The CDR3 is 16 amino acids. J lost 3 bases, V lost 0 bases, and 3 bases had no gene match. The germline V gene encodes CDR1 SEHNR and CDR2 FQNEAQ (reference sequence). DNA for the CDR3: TGTGCCAGCAGCTTAGCACTAGCGGGGGGATACTACGAGCAGTACTTC. Encoded protein: CASSLALAGGYYEQYF.

This clone was detected once. The V gene is TRBV19, the J gene TRBJ1-1; 7 bases line up with TRBD1. CDR1 and CDR2 (germline): LNHDA, SQIVND (reference sequence). This CDR3 spans 14 amino acids. After removal of 6 bases from V and 2 bases from J, the junction contained 6 bases not matched to a gene. The CDR3 coding sequence is TGTGCCAGTAGCCAAGGGGGCATCAACACTGAAGCTTTCTTT. Its translation is CASSQGGINTEAFF.

This chain uses TRBV11-1 with TRBJ2-1, with 9 bases aligning to TRBD1. The CDR3 has 14 residues. Germline V gives CDR1 SGHAT, CDR2 FQDESV (reference sequence). J gave up 9 bases and V 5 bases, and 8 bases lay outside the gene matches. CDR3 DNA: TGTGCCAGCAGCCCCGGACAGGGGAGGACTGAGCAGTTCTTC. Amino acid sequence: CASSPGQGRTEQFF. The full variable domain, rest sourced from reference TRBV11-1 and TRBJ2-1, is EAEVAQSPRYKITEKSQAVAFWCDPISGHATLYWYRQILGQGPELLVQFQDESVVDDSQLPKDRFSAERLKGVDSTLKIQPAELGDSAMYLCASSPGQGRTEQFFGPGTRLTVL.

V gene TRBV5-1 combines with J gene TRBJ2-3; D uncertain. Trimming removed 1 base from V and 0 bases from J, with 12 bases in between. Germline CDR1 and CDR2: SGHRS and YFSETQ. This CDR3 is 16 amino acids long. This CDR3 is CASSLYTAESTDTQYF. For the CDR3, the DNA is TGCGCCAGCAGCTTGTACACAGCCGAGAGCACAGATACGCAGTATTTT.

V usage is TRBV19 and J usage is TRBJ1-5; D gene ambiguous. This CDR3 comprises 15 residues. Per the germline V gene, CDR1 is LNHDA and CDR2 is SQIVND (reference sequence). Trimming removed 2 bases from V and 0 bases from J, with 8 bases in between. CDR3: CASSINKGSNQPQHF. CDR3 DNA sequence: TGTGCCAGTAGTATAAATAAGGGTAGCAATCAGCCCCAGCATTTT.

The V call is TRBV27, the J call TRBJ2-3; D perhaps matches TRBD1 (6 bases). Germline V gives CDR1 MNHEY, CDR2 SMNVEV (reference sequence). The CDR3 contains 14 residues. The V end was cut by 5 bases, the J end by 5 bases, with 14 bases between. CDR3 protein: CASSRVGAGDTQYF. The CDR3 coding sequence is TGTGCCAGCAGTCGGGTGGGGGCTGGAGATACGCAGTATTTT.

The V and J genes are TRBV25-1 and TRBJ1-2; TRBD1 matches at 8 bases. The CDR3 has 13 residues. J lost 6 bases, V lost 2 bases, and 2 bases had no gene match. Germline CDR1 reads MGHDK; CDR2 reads SYGVNS. In DNA form, the CDR3 reads TGTGCCAGCAGTGAACTGACAGGGGATGGCTACACCTTC. Translating gives CASSELTGDGYTF.

V is TRBV2 and J is TRBJ1-2; TRBD1 is a possible D gene (6 bases). With 8 bases removed from V and 4 bases from J, the gap between germline ends came to 8 bases. Germline CDR1 SNHLY, CDR2 FYNNEI. This CDR3 contains 11 residues. CDR3 sequence (DNA): TGTGCCAGCGGACAGACCTATGGCTACACCTTC. As protein: CASGQTYGYTF.